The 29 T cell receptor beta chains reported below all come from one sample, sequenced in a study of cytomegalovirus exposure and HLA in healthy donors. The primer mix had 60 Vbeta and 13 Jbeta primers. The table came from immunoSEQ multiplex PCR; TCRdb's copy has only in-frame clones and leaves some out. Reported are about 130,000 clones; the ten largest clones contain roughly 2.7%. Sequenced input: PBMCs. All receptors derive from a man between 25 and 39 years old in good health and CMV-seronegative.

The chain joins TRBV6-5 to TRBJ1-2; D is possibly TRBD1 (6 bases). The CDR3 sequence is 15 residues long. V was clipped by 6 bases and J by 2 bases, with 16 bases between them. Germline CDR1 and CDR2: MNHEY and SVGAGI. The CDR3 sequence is CASSTASDRNYGYTF. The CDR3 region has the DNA TGTGCCAGCAGCACGGCCTCGGACAGAAACTATGGCTACACCTTC.

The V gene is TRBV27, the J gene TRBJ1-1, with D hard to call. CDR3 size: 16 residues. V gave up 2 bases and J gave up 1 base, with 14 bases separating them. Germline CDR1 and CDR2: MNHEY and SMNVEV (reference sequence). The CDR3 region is CASSLARWQSNTEAFF. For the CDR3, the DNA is TGTGCCAGCAGTTTAGCTAGGTGGCAGTCGAACACTGAAGCTTTCTTT.

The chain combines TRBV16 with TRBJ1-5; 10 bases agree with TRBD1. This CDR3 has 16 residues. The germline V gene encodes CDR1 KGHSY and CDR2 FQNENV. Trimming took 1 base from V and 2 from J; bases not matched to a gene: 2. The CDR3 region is CASSQWGTGGNQPQHF. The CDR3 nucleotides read TGTGCCAGCAGCCAATGGGGGACAGGGGGCAATCAGCCCCAGCATTTT.

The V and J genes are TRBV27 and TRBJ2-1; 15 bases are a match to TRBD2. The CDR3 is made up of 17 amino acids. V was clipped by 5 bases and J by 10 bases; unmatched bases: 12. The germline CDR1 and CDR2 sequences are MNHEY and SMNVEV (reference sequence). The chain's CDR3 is CASSPRGLAGGPGEQFF. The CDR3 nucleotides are TGTGCCAGCAGTCCCAGAGGACTAGCGGGAGGGCCTGGGGAGCAGTTCTTC.

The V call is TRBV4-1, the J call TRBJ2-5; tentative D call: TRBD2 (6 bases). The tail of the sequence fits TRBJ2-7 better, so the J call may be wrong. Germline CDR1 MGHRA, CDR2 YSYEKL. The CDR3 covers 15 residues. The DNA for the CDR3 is TGCGCCAGCAGCCAAGTAAGCGGGTCTTCCTACGAGCAGTACTTC. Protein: CASSQVSGSSYEQYF.

In DNA, the CDR3 is TGCAGCGTTGAGATGATTGGGACACAGCAGTACTTC. Translation gives CSVEMIGTQQYF. V and J are TRBV29-1 and TRBJ2-5, with D possibly being TRBD1 (6 bases). Germline values: CDR1 SQVTM, CDR2 ANQGSEA. The germline V and J ends were trimmed by 3 bases and 11 bases, with 16 bases remaining between them. The CDR3 spans 12 residues. The variable domain in full, completed from reference TRBV29-1 and TRBJ2-5, reads SAVISQKPSRDICQRGTSLTIQCQVDSQVTMMFWYRQQPGQSLTLIATANQGSEATYESGFVIDKFPISRPNLTFSTLTVSNMSPEDSSIYLCSVEMIGTQQYFGPGTRLLVL.

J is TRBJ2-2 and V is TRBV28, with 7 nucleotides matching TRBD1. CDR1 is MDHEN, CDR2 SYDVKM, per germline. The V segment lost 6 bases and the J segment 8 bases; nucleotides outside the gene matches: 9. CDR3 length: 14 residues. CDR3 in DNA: TGTGCCAGCAGGCCTACAGGGGTCAAAGGGGAGCTGTTTTTT. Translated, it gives CASRPTGVKGELFF.

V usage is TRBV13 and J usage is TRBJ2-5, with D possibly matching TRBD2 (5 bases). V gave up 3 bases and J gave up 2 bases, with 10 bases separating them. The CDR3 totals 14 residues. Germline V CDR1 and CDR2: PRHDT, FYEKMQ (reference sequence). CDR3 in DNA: TGTGCCAGCAGCTTGCTACGGGAACAAGAGACCCAGTACTTC. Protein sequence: CASSLLREQETQYF.

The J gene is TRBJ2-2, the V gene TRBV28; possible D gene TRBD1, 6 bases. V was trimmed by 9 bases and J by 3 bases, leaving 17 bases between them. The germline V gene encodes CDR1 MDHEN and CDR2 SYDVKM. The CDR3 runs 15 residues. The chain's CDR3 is CASLTDGTHTGELFF. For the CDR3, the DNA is TGTGCCAGTCTGACAGACGGGACACACACCGGGGAGCTGTTTTTT.

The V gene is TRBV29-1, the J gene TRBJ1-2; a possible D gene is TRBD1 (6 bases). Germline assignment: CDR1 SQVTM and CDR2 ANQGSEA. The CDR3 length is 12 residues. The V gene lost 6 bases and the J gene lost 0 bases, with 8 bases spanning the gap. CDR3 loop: CSVGQPNYGYTF. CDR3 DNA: TGCAGCGTAGGACAGCCTAACTATGGCTACACCTTC.

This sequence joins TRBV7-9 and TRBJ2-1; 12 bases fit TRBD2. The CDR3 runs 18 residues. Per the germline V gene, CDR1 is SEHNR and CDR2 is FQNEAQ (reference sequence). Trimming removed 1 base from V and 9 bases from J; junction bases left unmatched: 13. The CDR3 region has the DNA TGTGCCAGCAGCTTAGGGAGACTAGCGGGAGACGATACGGGTGAGCAGTTCTTC. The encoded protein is CASSLGRLAGDDTGEQFF. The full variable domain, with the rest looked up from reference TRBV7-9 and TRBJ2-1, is DTGVSQNPRHKITKRGQNVTFRCDPISEHNRLYWYRQTLGQGPEFLTYFQNEAQLEKSRLLSDRFSAERPKGSFSTLEIQRTEQGDSAMYLCASSLGRLAGDDTGEQFFGPGTRLTVL.

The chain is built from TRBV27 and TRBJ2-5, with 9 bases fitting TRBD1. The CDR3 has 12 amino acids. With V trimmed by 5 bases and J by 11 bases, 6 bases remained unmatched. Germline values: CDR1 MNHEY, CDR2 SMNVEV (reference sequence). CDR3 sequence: CASSQDRGKQYF. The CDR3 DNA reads TGTGCCAGCAGTCAGGACAGGGGTAAGCAGTACTTC.

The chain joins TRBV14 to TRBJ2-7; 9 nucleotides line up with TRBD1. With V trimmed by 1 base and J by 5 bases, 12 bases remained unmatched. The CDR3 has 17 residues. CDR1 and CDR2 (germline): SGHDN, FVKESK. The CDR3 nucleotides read TGTGCCAGCAGCCAAGTATACAGGGGGCGTTCTCGACACGAGCAGTACTTC. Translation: CASSQVYRGRSRHEQYF.

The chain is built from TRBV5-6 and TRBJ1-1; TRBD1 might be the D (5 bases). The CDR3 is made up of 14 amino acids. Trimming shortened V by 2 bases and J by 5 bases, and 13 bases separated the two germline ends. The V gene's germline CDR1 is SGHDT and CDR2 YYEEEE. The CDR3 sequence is CASSLVSAGTEAFF. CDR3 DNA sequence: TGTGCCAGCAGCTTAGTTTCCGCAGGGACTGAAGCTTTCTTT.

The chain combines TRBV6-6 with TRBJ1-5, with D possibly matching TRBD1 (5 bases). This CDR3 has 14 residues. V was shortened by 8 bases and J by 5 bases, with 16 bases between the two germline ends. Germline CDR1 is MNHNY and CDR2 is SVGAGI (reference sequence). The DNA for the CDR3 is TGTGCCAGCCGTCGGGAGAGAGGGGATCAGCCCCAGCATTTT. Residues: CASRRERGDQPQHF.

The CDR3 loop reads CAWTHRDSRNTIYF. The DNA of the CDR3 is TGTGCCTGGACCCACCGGGACAGCAGAAACACCATATATTTT. The rearrangement uses TRBV30 and TRBJ1-3, with 7 nucleotides matching TRBD1. The length of the CDR3 is 14 residues. The V and J ends lost 4 bases and 5 bases, in that order; junction bases with no gene match: 8. Germline lookup yields CDR1 GTSNPN and CDR2 SVGIG (reference sequence).

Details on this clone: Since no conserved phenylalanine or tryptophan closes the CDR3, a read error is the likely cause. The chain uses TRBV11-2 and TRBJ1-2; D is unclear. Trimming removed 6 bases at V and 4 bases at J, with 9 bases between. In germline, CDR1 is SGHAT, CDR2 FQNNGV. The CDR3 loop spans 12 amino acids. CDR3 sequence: CASSTSGYGYTL. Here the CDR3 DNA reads TGTGCCAGCAGTACGTCAGGCTATGGCTACACCCTC.

CDR3 nucleotide sequence: TGTGCCAGCAAGGAGTCCAATGAGCAGTTCTTC. Translating it yields CASKESNEQFF. This chain uses TRBV2 with TRBJ2-1; no firm D call. Germline assignment: CDR1 SNHLY and CDR2 FYNNEI. CDR3 size: 11 residues. The V gene lost 7 bases and the J gene lost 6 bases, with 7 bases spanning the gap.

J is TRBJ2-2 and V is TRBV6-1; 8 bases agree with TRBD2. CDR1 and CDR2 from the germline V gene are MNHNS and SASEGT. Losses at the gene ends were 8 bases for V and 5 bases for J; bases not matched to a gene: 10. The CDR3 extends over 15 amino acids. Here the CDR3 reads CASSIREGGTGELFF. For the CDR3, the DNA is TGTGCCAGCTCGATACGGGAGGGGGGGACCGGGGAGCTGTTTTTT.

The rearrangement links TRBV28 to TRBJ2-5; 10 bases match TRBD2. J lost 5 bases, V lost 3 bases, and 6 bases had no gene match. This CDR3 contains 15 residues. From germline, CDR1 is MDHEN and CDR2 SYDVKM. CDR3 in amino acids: CASSFRLAGVETQYF. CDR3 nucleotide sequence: TGTGCCAGCAGTTTTCGGCTAGCGGGAGTGGAGACCCAGTACTTC.

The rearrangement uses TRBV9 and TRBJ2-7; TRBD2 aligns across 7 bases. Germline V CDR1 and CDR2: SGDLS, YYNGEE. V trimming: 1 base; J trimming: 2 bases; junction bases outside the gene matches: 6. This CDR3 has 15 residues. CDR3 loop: CASSVKAGTPYEQYF. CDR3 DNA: TGTGCCAGCAGCGTAAAAGCGGGAACCCCCTACGAGCAGTACTTC.

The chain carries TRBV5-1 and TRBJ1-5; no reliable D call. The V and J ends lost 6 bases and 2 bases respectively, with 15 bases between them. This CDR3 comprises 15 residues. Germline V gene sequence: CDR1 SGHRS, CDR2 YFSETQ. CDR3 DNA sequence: TGCGCCAGCATAAAGAGGCCCGATCGCAATCAGCCCCAGCATTTT. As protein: CASIKRPDRNQPQHF.

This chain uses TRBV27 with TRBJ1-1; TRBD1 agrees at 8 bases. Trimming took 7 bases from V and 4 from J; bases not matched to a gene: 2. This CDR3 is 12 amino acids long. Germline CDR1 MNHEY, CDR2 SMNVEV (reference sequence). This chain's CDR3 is CASKQGGTEAFF. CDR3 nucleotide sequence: TGTGCCAGCAAACAGGGGGGCACTGAAGCTTTCTTT.

The CDR3 DNA reads TGCGCCAGCAGCTTGGAGCAGGGTGTAAACATTCAGTACTTC. Its translation: CASSLEQGVNIQYF. This chain joins TRBV5-1 and TRBJ2-4; tentatively, D is TRBD1 (5 bases). This CDR3 is 14 amino acids long. Germline V gene data show CDR1 as SGHRS and CDR2 as YFSETQ. V lost 0 bases, J lost 6 bases, and 10 bases lay in between.

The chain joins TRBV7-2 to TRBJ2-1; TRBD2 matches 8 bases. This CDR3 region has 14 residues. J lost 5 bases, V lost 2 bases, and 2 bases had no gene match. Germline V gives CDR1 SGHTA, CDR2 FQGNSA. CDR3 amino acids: CASSLSLADNEQFF. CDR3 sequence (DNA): TGTGCCAGCAGCTTATCACTAGCGGACAATGAGCAGTTCTTC.

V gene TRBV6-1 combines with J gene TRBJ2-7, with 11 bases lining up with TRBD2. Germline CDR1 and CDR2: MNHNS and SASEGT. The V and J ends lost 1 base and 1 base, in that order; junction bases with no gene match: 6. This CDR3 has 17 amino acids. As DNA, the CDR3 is TGTGCCAGCAGTGAAGGTCTAGCGGGAGGTGTATCCTACGAGCAGTACTTC. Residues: CASSEGLAGGVSYEQYF.

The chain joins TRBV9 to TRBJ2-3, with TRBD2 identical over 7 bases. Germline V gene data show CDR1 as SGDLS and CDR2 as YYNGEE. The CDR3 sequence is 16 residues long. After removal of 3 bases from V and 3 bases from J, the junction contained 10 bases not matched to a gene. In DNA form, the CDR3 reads TGTGCCAGCAGCGGACGACTAGCCGGGACGACAGATACGCAGTATTTT. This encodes CASSGRLAGTTDTQYF.

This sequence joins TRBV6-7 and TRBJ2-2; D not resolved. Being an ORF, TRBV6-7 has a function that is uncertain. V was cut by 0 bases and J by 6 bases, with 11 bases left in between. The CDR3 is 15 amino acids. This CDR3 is CASSYSQAQAGELFF. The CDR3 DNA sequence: TGTGCCAGCAGTTACTCCCAGGCGCAGGCCGGGGAGCTGTTTTTT.

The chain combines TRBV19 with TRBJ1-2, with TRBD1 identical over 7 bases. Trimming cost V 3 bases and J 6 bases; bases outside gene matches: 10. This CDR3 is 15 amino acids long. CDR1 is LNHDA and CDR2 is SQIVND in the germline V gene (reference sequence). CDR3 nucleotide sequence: TGTGCCAGTAGTATTTTTGCCGGACAGGTTGATGGCTACACCTTC. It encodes CASSIFAGQVDGYTF.